This T cell receptor beta chain was recorded in a study of OX40 agonist ivuxolimab in advanced cancers. The CDR3 has 14 residues. The V gene's germline CDR1 is SQVTM and CDR2 ANQGSEA. V was trimmed by 7 bases and J by 9 bases, leaving 25 bases between them. Clones were read by immunoSEQ multiplex PCR, and TCRdb kept only the in-frame ones, dropping some. Of 85,000 to 90,000 clones in the sample, roughly 85% were seen once. Points from the study as a whole: The 0.1-3.0 mg/kg partial responders had among the lowest clonal expansion.

Regarding this clone: The antigen remains unidentified.

The chain uses TRBV29-1 and TRBJ2-7; TRBD1 is a possible D gene (5 bases). Sequences were derived from CD4+ or CD8+ T cells sorted from blood, sampled in a trial of the OX40 agonist ivuxolimab. The source is an adult with an advanced solid tumor such as melanoma, head and neck, liver or kidney cancer. CDR3 loop: CSASAGSLASGQYF. The DNA for the CDR3 is TGCAGCGCCTCTGCAGGGTCTCTTGCTTCGGGGCAGTACTTC.